A single sample gave rise to the 32 T cell receptor beta chains below, sequenced in a study of blood T cells in healthy people across ages. Through a sample-barcoded 5' primer and a J-beta primer mix, a second PCR was run for roughly 6 to 12 cycles. Using its own MiXCR run on the 5' RACE reads, TCRdb lists one record per CDR3 protein. The repertoire consists of roughly 1 million distinct CDR3 sequences, with approximately 25% occurring once and the leading ten covering approximately 0.75%. The same sample was also used in a study of T cells of mothers and their children.

The specimen sequenced was blood. The receptors were gathered from a girl aged 2 to 9 in good health.

The chain joins TRBV21-1 to TRBJ2-4; TRBD2, the table's D call, lacks a check against the DNA. TRBV21-1 is noted as a pseudogene. The CDR3 has 19 amino acids. CDR3 sequence reads: CASATMWASGDPPKNIQYF. The CDR3 nucleotides are TGTGCCAGCGCCACGATGTGGGCTAGCGGGGATCCTCCCAAAAACATTCAGTACTTC.

This clonotype was seen a handful of times. The rearrangement links TRBV27 to TRBJ2-3, with D hard to call. V was pared by 3 bases and J by 14 bases, with 15 bases between. Germline-derived CDR1 and CDR2 are MNHEY and SMNVEV (reference sequence). This CDR3 is 12 amino acids long. CDR3 region: CASSFLGLIPYF. Written as DNA, the CDR3 is TGTGCCAGCAGTTTCCTCGGGCTTATTCCGTATTTT.

A few counts support this clonotype. The chain joins TRBV28 to TRBJ1-2, with a tentative D call TRBD1 (6 bases). Between the trimmed V and J ends, which lost 3 bases and 4 bases, there was a span of 12 bases. This CDR3 is 14 amino acids long. CDR1 and CDR2 (germline): MDHEN, SYDVKM. The CDR3 coding sequence is TGTGCCAGCAGTTTGGCAAGGGGGACCTATGGCTACACCTTC. Translation: CASSLARGTYGYTF.

This chain connects TRBV11-1 to TRBJ2-5, with D unclear. The DNA end lines up better with TRBJ2-7; the J call may be wrong. The CDR3 loop spans 12 amino acids. Germline CDR1 reads SGHAT; CDR2 reads FQDESV (reference sequence). The CDR3 sequence: CASRMGPYEQYF. The CDR3, as DNA: TGTGCCAGCAGGATGGGTCCCTACGAGCAGTACTTC.

V and J are TRBV11-3 and TRBJ2-3; the D gene is possibly TRBD1 (5 bases). The CDR3 has 13 amino acids. Trimming removed 5 bases from V and 5 bases from J, with 11 bases in between. CDR1 and CDR2 from the germline V gene are SGHNT and YENEEA. CDR3 in amino acids: CASSEAQGDTQYF. DNA for the CDR3: TGTGCCAGCAGCGAAGCCCAGGGAGATACGCAGTATTTT.

This clonotype appeared a few times. V is TRBV7-8 and J is TRBJ2-5, with TRBD2 identical over 9 bases. CDR3 length: 13 residues. CDR1 SGHVS and CDR2 FQNEAQ come from the germline V gene. V dropped 6 bases and J dropped 4; count of bases not matched to a gene: 3. Here the CDR3 reads CASRKTSGETQYF. The CDR3 DNA reads as TGTGCCAGCAGAAAGACTAGCGGAGAGACCCAGTACTTC.

The chain joins TRBV9 to TRBJ2-7; D is ambiguous. This CDR3 is built from 14 residues. Germline assignment: CDR1 SGDLS and CDR2 YYNGEE. Between the trimmed V and J ends, which lost 4 bases and 4 bases, there was a span of 15 bases. The CDR3 loop reads CASSPSGGKYEQYF. CDR3 nucleotide sequence: TGTGCCAGCAGCCCCTCCGGTGGGAAGTACGAGCAGTACTTC.

This clonotype was seen a few times. The chain couples TRBV3-1 to TRBJ2-6, with D perhaps TRBD1 or TRBD2 (5 bases each). The CDR3 covers 16 residues. Trimming removed 1 base at V and 0 bases at J, with 7 bases between. Germline CDR1 and CDR2: LGHDT and YNNKEL (reference sequence). CDR3: CASSQGGSSGANVLTF. CDR3 DNA sequence: TGTGCCAGCAGCCAAGGGGGGAGCTCTGGGGCCAACGTCCTGACTTTC.

This clonotype was seen a handful of times. This chain joins TRBV27 and TRBJ2-1; the D gene is possibly TRBD1 (5 bases). V was clipped by 1 base and J by 8 bases, with 12 bases between them. The germline gives CDR1 MNHEY, CDR2 SMNVEV (reference sequence). CDR3 length equals 14 residues. The DNA for the CDR3 is TGTGCCAGCAGTTTATTCTGGACATTGGATGAGCAGTTCTTC. Protein sequence: CASSLFWTLDEQFF.

Many counts were recorded for this clonotype. The V and J genes are TRBV3-1 and TRBJ2-5, with D tentatively TRBD1 (6 bases). Germline V CDR1 and CDR2: LGHDT, YNNKEL (reference sequence). The length of the CDR3 is 13 residues. Trimming pared 2 bases from V and 5 bases from J, leaving 9 bases between. CDR3 nucleotides: TGTGCCAGCAGCCAAAGGCAGGGGGAGACCCAGTACTTC. It translates to CASSQRQGETQYF.

The V gene is TRBV24-1, the J gene TRBJ2-7; 11 nucleotides agree with TRBD2. The DNA end is more similar to TRBJ2-5, so the J call may be wrong. This CDR3 region has 18 residues. Germline V gene lookup returns CDR1 KGHDR and CDR2 SFDVKD. As DNA, the CDR3 is TGTGCCACCAGTGATTGGACCGGGACTAGCGGACCCCAAGAGACCCAGTACTTC. Translated: CATSDWTGTSGPQETQYF.

The chain combines TRBV11-2 with TRBJ2-5; a weak D match, TRBD2 (6 bases). Germline V gene sequence: CDR1 SGHAT, CDR2 FQNNGV. V was pared by 4 bases and J by 1 base, with 16 bases between. The CDR3 is 16 amino acids. CDR3 amino acids: CASSSGDSILQETQYF. CDR3 in DNA: TGTGCCAGCAGCTCGGGGGACTCGATCCTCCAAGAGACCCAGTACTTC.

This clonotype was seen once. The chain couples TRBV6-1 to TRBJ2-1; 7 nucleotides agree with TRBD1. The DNA matches TRBJ2-7 better at its end, which makes the J call doubtful. This CDR3 has 14 residues. Per the germline V gene, CDR1 is MNHNS and CDR2 is SASEGT. The CDR3 coding sequence is TGTGCCAGCAGGGAAAGGGGGCAGGCGTACGAGCAGTACTTC. Its translation: CASRERGQAYEQYF.

A few counts support this clonotype. The genes are TRBV5-1 and TRBJ2-1; D may be TRBD2 (6 bases). Germline V CDR1 and CDR2: SGHRS, YFSETQ. The V gene lost 0 bases and the J gene lost 15 bases, with 16 bases spanning the gap. The CDR3 has 13 residues. CDR3 coding DNA: TGCGCCAGCAGCTTGGAGGGCGGGACGGGATTGTTCTTC. This encodes CASSLEGGTGLFF. The variable domain in full, completed from reference TRBV5-1 and TRBJ2-1, reads KAGVTQTPRYLIKTRGQQVTLSCSPISGHRSVSWYQQTPGQGLQFLFEYFSETQRNKGNFPGRFSGRQFSNSRSEMNVSTLELGDSALYLCASSLEGGTGLFFGPGTRLTVL.

The CDR3 DNA follows: TGTGCCAGCAGCCAAGTTGCTGGGGACTATGGCTACACCTTC. The encoded protein is CASSQVAGDYGYTF. The chain couples TRBV4-2 to TRBJ1-2; no clear D gene. CDR1 and CDR2 (germline): LGHNA, YNFKEQ. The V end lost 1 base, the J end lost 3 bases, and 9 bases lay between the germline ends. This CDR3 has 14 amino acids.

Notes on this clonotype: A read error may account for a junction end that differs from germline. V and J are TRBV2 and TRBJ2-6, with D perhaps matching TRBD2 (6 bases). CDR1 is SNHLY, CDR2 FYNNEI, per germline. The length of the CDR3 is 13 residues. The CDR3 protein is CASGEGGISVLTF. DNA of the CDR3: TGTGCCAGCGGTGAGGGAGGTATAAGCGTCCTGACTTTC.

This clonotype occurred many times. The chain combines TRBV6-2 or TRBV6-3 with TRBJ2-7; D is ambiguous. The length of the CDR3 is 14 residues. Between the trimmed V and J ends, which lost 3 bases and 2 bases, there was a span of 11 bases. The germline gives CDR1 MNHEY, CDR2 SVGEGT. The CDR3, as DNA: TGTGCCAGCAGTTATTCTTCGAACCCCTACGAGCAGTACTTC. Encoded protein: CASSYSSNPYEQYF.

This clonotype was observed a handful of times. This chain joins TRBV21-1 and TRBJ1-2; the table's D call, TRBD1, has no DNA check behind it. TRBV21-1 is a recognized pseudogene. The CDR3 has 18 amino acids. The CDR3 DNA reads TGTGCCAGCAGCAAAAAGCCGACGACAGGGGGCGGTCATGGTGGCTACACCTTC. Translation: CASSKKPTTGGGHGGYTF.

This clonotype turned up a few times. The rearrangement uses TRBV14 and TRBJ2-7; D is possibly TRBD2 (5 bases). The CDR3 totals 14 residues. From germline, CDR1 is SGHDN and CDR2 FVKESK. Trimming removed 1 base from V and 3 bases from J, with 10 bases in between. The CDR3 reads CASSQVGGGYEQYF. The DNA of the CDR3 is TGTGCCAGCAGCCAAGTCGGCGGAGGCTACGAGCAGTACTTC.

This clonotype turned up a few times. This chain uses TRBV29-1 with TRBJ2-7; the D gene could be TRBD1 or TRBD2 (6 bases each). Germline loops: CDR1 SQVTM, CDR2 ANQGSEA. CDR3 length: 17 residues. The germline V and J ends were trimmed by 4 bases and 3 bases, with 25 bases remaining between them. CDR3 in amino acids: CSVVVFETEQGGYEQYF. CDR3 bases: TGCAGCGTTGTCGTTTTCGAGACAGAACAGGGAGGCTACGAGCAGTACTTC.

This clonotype was detected only a few times. V and J are TRBV29-1 and TRBJ1-2; TRBD1 agrees at 8 bases. The V gene end was trimmed by 4 bases and the J gene end by 5 bases; junction bases not matched to a gene: 9. Germline lookup yields CDR1 SQVTM and CDR2 ANQGSEA. The length of the CDR3 is 14 residues. CDR3 protein: CSVGGQGYLYGYTF. The CDR3 nucleotides are TGCAGCGTTGGCGGACAGGGTTACCTATATGGCTACACCTTC. Filled out from reference TRBV29-1 and TRBJ1-2, the complete variable domain reads SAVISQKPSRDICQRGTSLTIQCQVDSQVTMMFWYRQQPGQSLTLIATANQGSEATYESGFVIDKFPISRPNLTFSTLTVSNMSPEDSSIYLCSVGGQGYLYGYTFGSGTRLTVV.

This clonotype appeared a few times. The J gene is TRBJ1-4, the V gene TRBV5-1, with a tentative D call TRBD1 (6 bases). The CDR3 runs to 15 residues. The V gene lost 4 bases and the J gene lost 3 bases, with 13 bases spanning the gap. Germline V gene lookup returns CDR1 SGHRS and CDR2 YFSETQ. The CDR3 spells CASSPRGTPNEKLFF. DNA for the CDR3: TGCGCCAGCAGCCCGAGGGGGACACCTAATGAAAAACTGTTTTTT.

This clonotype was detected a few times. CDR3 region: CASSLRTRIYGYTF. The CDR3 DNA is TGTGCCAGCAGCTTAAGGACTAGGATCTATGGCTACACCTTC. The chain uses TRBV5-6 and TRBJ1-2; D remains unclear. The V and J ends lost 2 bases and 4 bases respectively, with 12 bases between them. CDR3 length: 14 amino acids. Germline V lookup: CDR1 SGHDT, CDR2 YYEEEE.

This clonotype has a count of ten or more. The V gene is TRBV28, the J gene TRBJ2-3; 11 nucleotides align to TRBD1. The V and J ends lost 2 bases and 5 bases, in that order; junction bases with no gene match: 6. Germline values: CDR1 MDHEN, CDR2 SYDVKM. CDR3 length: 16 amino acids. The CDR3 DNA reads TGTGCCAGCAGTTTAATGGACAGGGGGCTTGAAGATACGCAGTATTTT. It is translated as CASSLMDRGLEDTQYF.

This clonotype occurred a few times. The chain combines TRBV3-1 with TRBJ2-7, with 8 bases fitting TRBD1. The CDR3 consists of 15 residues. Trimming at V came to 2 bases and at J to 5 bases, leaving 8 bases not matched to a gene. Germline-derived CDR1 and CDR2 are LGHDT and YNNKEL (reference sequence). CDR3 amino acids: CASSQLDRDLNEQYF. For the CDR3, the DNA is TGTGCCAGCAGCCAATTGGACAGGGATCTCAACGAGCAGTACTTC.

This rearrangement joins TRBV29-1 to TRBJ2-3, with D unresolved. In germline, CDR1 is SQVTM, CDR2 ANQGSEA. V was cut by 1 base and J by 2 bases, with 4 bases left in between. The CDR3 is 12 residues long. The CDR3 DNA is TGCAGCGTTGAAGGCTCCACAGATACGCAGTATTTT. This sequence encodes CSVEGSTDTQYF.

The V call is TRBV20-1, the J call TRBJ2-1, with 8 bases that match TRBD2. Germline loops: CDR1 DFQATT, CDR2 SNEGSKA (reference sequence). This CDR3 comprises 16 residues. J was trimmed by 5 bases and V by 1 base; bases with no gene match: 10. The chain's CDR3 is CSARVLTGGANNEQFF. DNA of the CDR3: TGCAGTGCTAGAGTCCTTACGGGGGGGGCTAACAATGAGCAGTTCTTC.

In regard to this clonotype: A much larger clone lies one base from this, so it may be a read error. The rearrangement joins TRBV9 to TRBJ1-1, with no clear D. This CDR3 comprises 13 residues. V was cut by 1 base and J by 4 bases, with 8 bases left in between. Germline lookup yields CDR1 SGDLS and CDR2 YYNGEE. The CDR3 reads CASSVSQCTEAFF. The CDR3 region has the DNA TGTGCCAGCAGCGTAAGCCAGTGCACTGAAGCTTTCTTT. Based on the CDR3 plus reference TRBV9 and TRBJ1-1, the full variable domain is DSGVTQTPKHLITATGQRVTLRCSPRSGDLSVYWYQQSLDQGLQFLIQYYNGEERAKGNILERFSAQQFPDLHSELNLSSLELGDSALYFCASSVSQCTEAFFGQGTRLTVV.

This sequence joins TRBV20-1 and TRBJ1-6, with D tentatively TRBD1 (5 bases). The V and J ends lost 5 bases and 4 bases respectively, with 15 bases between them. Germline-derived CDR1 and CDR2 are DFQATT and SNEGSKA (reference sequence). The CDR3 has 15 residues. The CDR3 DNA is TGCAGTGCTCACTCAGGGTCGGCTTATAATTCACCCCTCCACTTT. It specifies CSAHSGSAYNSPLHF.

The rearrangement joins TRBV29-1 to TRBJ1-1, with 7 bases that match TRBD1. Germline CDR1 and CDR2: SQVTM and ANQGSEA. The CDR3 totals 13 residues. Germline trimming cut 6 bases from V and 0 bases from J; bases unmatched to any gene: 4. The CDR3: CSVNRGLNTEAFF. CDR3 DNA sequence: TGCAGCGTGAACAGGGGACTGAACACTGAAGCTTTCTTT. The full variable domain, with the rest looked up from reference TRBV29-1 and TRBJ1-1, is SAVISQKPSRDICQRGTSLTIQCQVDSQVTMMFWYRQQPGQSLTLIATANQGSEATYESGFVIDKFPISRPNLTFSTLTVSNMSPEDSSIYLCSVNRGLNTEAFFGQGTRLTVV.

The chain recombines TRBV9 with TRBJ2-7; D might be TRBD1 or TRBD2, each matching 5 bases. The CDR3 runs 16 residues. Trimming took 3 bases from V and 2 from J, leaving 18 bases between them. CDR1 SGDLS and CDR2 YYNGEE come from the germline V gene. In nucleotides, the CDR3 is TGTGCCAGCAGCGACCGCCGGGACGGAAAACCCTACGAGCAGTACTTC. Translated: CASSDRRDGKPYEQYF.

This clonotype was observed a handful of times. V is TRBV7-2 and J is TRBJ2-5; D unclear. Trimming took off 2 bases at V and 5 bases at J, with 12 bases between the two ends. CDR1 is SGHTA and CDR2 is FQGNSA in the germline V gene. The CDR3 spans 14 residues. The CDR3 DNA follows: TGTGCCAGCAGCTTACGGCTCCTGTGGGAGACCCAGTACTTC. Translated, it gives CASSLRLLWETQYF.